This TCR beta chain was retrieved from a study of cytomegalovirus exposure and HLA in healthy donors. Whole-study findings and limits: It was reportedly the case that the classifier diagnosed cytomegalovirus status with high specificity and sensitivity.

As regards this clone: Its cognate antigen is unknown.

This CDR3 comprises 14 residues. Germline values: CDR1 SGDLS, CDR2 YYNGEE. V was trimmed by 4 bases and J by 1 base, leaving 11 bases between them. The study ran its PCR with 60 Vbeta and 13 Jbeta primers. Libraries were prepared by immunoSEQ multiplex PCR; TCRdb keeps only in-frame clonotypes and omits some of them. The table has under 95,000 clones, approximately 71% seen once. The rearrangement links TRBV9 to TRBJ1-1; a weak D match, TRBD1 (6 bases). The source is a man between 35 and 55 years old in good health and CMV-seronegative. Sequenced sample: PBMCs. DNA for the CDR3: TGTGCCAGCAGCCTCGGACAGCCGAACACTGAAGCTTTCTTT. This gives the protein CASSLGQPNTEAFF.